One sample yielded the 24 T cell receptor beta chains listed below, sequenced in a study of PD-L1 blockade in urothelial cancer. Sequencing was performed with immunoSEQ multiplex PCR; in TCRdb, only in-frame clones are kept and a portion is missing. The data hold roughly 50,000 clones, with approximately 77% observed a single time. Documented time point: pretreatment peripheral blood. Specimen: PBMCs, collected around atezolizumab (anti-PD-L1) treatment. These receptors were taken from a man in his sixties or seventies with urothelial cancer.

The DNA of the CDR3 is TGCGCCAGCAGCATGGGACGGAGCCAAGAGACCCAGTACTTC. It specifies CASSMGRSQETQYF. The gene calls are TRBV5-1 and TRBJ2-5, with D perhaps given as TRBD1 or TRBD2 (5 bases each). V lost 4 bases, J lost 1 base, and 11 bases lay in between. In germline, CDR1 is SGHRS, CDR2 YFSETQ. CDR3 length: 14 amino acids.

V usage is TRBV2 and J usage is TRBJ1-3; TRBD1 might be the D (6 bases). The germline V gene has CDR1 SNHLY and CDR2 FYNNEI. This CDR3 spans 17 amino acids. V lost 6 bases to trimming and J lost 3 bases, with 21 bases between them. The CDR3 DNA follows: TGTGCCAGCAGGTCTGGGATTTGGCAGGGGAGTGGAAACACCATATATTTT. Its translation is CASRSGIWQGSGNTIYF.

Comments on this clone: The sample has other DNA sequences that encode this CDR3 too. In DNA form, the CDR3 reads TGTGCCAGTAGTATCATGGAGACCCAGTACTTC. This gives the protein CASSIMETQYF. The chain joins TRBV19 to TRBJ2-5; no clear D. In germline, CDR1 is LNHDA, CDR2 SQIVND (reference sequence). This CDR3 has 11 amino acids. V lost 3 bases, J lost 5 bases, and 4 bases lay in between. The full variable domain, with the rest looked up from reference TRBV19 and TRBJ2-5, is DGGITQSPKYLFRKEGQNVTLSCEQNLNHDAMYWYRQDPGQGLRLIYYSQIVNDFQKGDIAEGYSVSREKKESFPLTVTSAQKNPTAFYLCASSIMETQYFGPGTRLLVL.

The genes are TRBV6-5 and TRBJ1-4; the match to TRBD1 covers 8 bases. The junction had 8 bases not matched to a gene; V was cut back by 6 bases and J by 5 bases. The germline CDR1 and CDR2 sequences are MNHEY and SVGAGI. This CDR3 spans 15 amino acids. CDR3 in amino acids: CASSNRGSGNEKLFF. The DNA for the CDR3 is TGTGCCAGCAGCAACAGGGGGTCCGGCAATGAAAAACTGTTTTTT.

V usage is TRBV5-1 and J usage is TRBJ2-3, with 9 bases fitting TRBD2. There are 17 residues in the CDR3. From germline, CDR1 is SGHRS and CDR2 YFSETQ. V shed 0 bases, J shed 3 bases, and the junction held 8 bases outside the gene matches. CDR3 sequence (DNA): TGCGCCAGCAGCTTGGACCCGACCAGCGGGAGGACAGATACGCAGTATTTT. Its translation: CASSLDPTSGRTDTQYF.

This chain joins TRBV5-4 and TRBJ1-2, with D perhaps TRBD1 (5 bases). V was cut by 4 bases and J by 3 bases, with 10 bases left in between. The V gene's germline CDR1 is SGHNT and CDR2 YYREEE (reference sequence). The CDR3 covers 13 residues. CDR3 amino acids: CASSIDSDYGYTF. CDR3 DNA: TGTGCCAGCAGCATAGACAGCGACTATGGCTACACCTTC. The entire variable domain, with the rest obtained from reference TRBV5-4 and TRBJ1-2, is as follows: ETGVTQSPTHLIKTRGQQVTLRCSSQSGHNTVSWYQQALGQGPQFIFQYYREEENGRGNFPPRFSGLQFPNYSSELNVNALELDDSALYLCASSIDSDYGYTFGSGTRLTVV.

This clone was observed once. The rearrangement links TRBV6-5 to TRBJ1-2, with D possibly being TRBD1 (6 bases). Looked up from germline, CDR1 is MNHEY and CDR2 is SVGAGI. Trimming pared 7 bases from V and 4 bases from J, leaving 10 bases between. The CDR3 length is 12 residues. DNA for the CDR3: TGTGCCAGCACCCAGGACAGCTATGGCTACACCTTC. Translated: CASTQDSYGYTF.

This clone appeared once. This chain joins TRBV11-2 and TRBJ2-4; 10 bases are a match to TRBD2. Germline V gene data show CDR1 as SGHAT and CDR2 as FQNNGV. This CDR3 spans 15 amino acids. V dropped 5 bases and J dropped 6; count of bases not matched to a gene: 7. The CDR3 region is CASSPGGTSVNIQYF. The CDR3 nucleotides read TGTGCCAGCAGCCCAGGGGGGACTAGCGTAAACATTCAGTACTTC.

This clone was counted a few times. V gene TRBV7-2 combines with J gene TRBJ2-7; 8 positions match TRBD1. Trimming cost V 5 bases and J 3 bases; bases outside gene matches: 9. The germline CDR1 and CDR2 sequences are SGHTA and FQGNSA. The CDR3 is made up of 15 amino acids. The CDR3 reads CASSRLPGQDYEQYF. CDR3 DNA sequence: TGTGCCAGCAGCCGTCTTCCGGGACAGGACTACGAGCAGTACTTC.

The CDR3 here is CASSRTGVRPYEQYF. The CDR3 DNA sequence: TGTGCCAGCAGTCGAACAGGGGTCCGCCCCTACGAGCAGTACTTC. The rearrangement uses TRBV6-5 and TRBJ2-7; 7 bases are shared with TRBD1. Trimming removed 5 bases from V and 2 bases from J; junction bases left unmatched: 9. Looked up from germline, CDR1 is MNHEY and CDR2 is SVGAGI. CDR3 length equals 15 residues.

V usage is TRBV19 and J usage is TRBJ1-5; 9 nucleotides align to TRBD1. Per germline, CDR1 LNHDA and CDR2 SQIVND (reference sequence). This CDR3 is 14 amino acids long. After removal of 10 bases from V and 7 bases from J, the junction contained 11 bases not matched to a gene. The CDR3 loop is CATHDRGVWQPQHF. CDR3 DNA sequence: TGTGCCACTCACGACAGGGGGGTATGGCAGCCCCAGCATTTT.

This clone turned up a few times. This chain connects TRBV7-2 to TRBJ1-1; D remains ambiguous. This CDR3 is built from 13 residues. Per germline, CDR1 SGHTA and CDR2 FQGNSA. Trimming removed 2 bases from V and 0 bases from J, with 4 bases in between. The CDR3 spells CASSLQMNTEAFF. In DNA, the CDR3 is TGTGCCAGCAGCTTACAAATGAACACTGAAGCTTTCTTT.

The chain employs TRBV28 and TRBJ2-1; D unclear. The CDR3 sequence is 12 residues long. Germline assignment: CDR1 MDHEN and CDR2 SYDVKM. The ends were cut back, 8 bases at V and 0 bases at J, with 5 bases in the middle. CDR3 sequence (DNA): TGTGCCAGCCTAAGCTCCTACAATGAGCAGTTCTTC. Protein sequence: CASLSSYNEQFF.

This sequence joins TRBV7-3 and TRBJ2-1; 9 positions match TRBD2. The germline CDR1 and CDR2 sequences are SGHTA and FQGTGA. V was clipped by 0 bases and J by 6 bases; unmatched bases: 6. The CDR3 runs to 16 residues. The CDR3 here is CASSLTVSGSPNEQFF. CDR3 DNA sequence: TGTGCCAGCAGCTTAACAGTTAGCGGGAGCCCCAATGAGCAGTTCTTC.

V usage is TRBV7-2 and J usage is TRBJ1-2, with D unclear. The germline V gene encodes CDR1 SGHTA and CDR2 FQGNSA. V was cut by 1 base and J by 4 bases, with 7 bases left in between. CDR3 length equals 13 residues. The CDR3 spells CASSLGGVYGYTF. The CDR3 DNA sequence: TGTGCCAGCAGCTTAGGAGGAGTCTATGGCTACACCTTC.

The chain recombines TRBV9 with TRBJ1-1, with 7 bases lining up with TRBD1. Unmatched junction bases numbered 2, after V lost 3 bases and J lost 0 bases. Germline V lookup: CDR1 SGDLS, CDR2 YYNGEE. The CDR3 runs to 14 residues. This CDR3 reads CASSETGMNTEAFF. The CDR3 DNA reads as TGTGCCAGCAGCGAGACAGGGATGAACACTGAAGCTTTCTTT.

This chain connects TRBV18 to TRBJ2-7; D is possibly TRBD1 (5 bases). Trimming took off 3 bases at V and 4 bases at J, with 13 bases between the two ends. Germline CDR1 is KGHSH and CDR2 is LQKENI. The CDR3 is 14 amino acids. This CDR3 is CASSPTAGLYEQYF. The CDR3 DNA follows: TGTGCCAGCTCACCGACGGCAGGGCTGTACGAGCAGTACTTC.

This chain's CDR3 is CASSWAGGRSDTQYF. CDR3 DNA sequence: TGTGCCAGCAGTTGGGCGGGGGGGCGGTCAGATACGCAGTATTTT. The rearrangement joins TRBV7-2 to TRBJ2-3; 9 bases line up with TRBD2. V was clipped by 6 bases and J by 4 bases; unmatched bases: 8. The CDR3 loop spans 15 amino acids. From germline, CDR1 is SGHTA and CDR2 FQGNSA.

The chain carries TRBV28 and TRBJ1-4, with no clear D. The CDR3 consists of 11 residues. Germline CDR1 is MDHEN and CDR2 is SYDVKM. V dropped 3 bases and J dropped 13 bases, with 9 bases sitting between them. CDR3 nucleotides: TGTGCCAGCAGTTTGTTAGGGAGACTGTTTTTT. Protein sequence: CASSLLGRLFF.

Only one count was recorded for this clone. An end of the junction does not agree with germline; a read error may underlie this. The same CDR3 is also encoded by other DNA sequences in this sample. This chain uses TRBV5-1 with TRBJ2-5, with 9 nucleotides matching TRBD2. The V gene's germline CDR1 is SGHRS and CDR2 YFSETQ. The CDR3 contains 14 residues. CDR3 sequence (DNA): TGTGCCAGCAGCTTCGCGGGGGGGCGGGAGACCCAGTACTTC. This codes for CASSFAGGRETQYF.

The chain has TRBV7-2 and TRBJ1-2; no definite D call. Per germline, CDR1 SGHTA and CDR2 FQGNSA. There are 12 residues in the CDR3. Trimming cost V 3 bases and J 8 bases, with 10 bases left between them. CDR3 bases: TGTGCCAGCAGCTTTTCTACGTTCGGCTACACCTTC. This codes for CASSFSTFGYTF.

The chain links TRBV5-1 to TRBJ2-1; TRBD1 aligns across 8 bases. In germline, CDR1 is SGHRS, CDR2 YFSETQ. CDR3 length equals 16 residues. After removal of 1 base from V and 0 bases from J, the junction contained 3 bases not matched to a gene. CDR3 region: CASSLLGQGSYNEQFF. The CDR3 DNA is TGCGCCAGCAGCTTGTTAGGACAGGGCTCCTACAATGAGCAGTTCTTC.

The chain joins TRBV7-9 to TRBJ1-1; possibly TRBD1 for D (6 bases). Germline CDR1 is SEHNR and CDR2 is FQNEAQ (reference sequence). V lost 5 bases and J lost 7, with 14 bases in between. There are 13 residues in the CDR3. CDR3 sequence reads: CASSRQAYGEAFF. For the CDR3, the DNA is TGTGCCAGCAGCCGACAGGCATATGGTGAAGCTTTCTTT.

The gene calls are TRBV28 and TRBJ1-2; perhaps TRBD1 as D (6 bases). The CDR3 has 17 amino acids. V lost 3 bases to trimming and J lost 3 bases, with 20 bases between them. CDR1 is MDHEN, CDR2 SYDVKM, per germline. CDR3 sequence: CASSFERGSRADYGYTF. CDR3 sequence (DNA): TGTGCCAGCAGTTTCGAAAGGGGGAGTCGTGCGGACTATGGCTACACCTTC.